These T cell receptor beta chains were read from a single sample in a study of human T cells and chemical hapten exposure. TCRdb re-called the RACE reads through MiXCR, storing one row per CDR3 protein. The data hold 35,000 to 50,000 distinct CDR3 sequences, with 8.5% to 10% observed a single time. The sample in question was whole blood, obtained in connection with sensitization to the hapten diphenylcyclopropenone (DPC). The source is a woman aged 25 to 39 with alopecia areata. Some clones in this sample may be carry-over from other donors' samples. Each CDR3 is given with its conserved first and last residue. The D gene is left open where the match is weak. Expanded clones get a size class; other rows say once, few or many, or leave the size out.

size,length,D,J,V,DNA,CDR3
.,14,.,TRBJ1-6,TRBV7-2,TGTGCCAGCAGCCCAAGGCCGGGACATCAGATCTTCCACTTT,CASSPRPGHQIFHF
few,15,.,TRBJ2-7,TRBV5-5,TGTGCCAGCAGCACAGAGGGACTGAGCTCCTACGAGCAGTACTTC,CASSTEGLSSYEQYF
.,13,.,TRBJ2-7,TRBV7-2,TGTGCCAGCAGCTTAGCGTGGAGCTACGAGCAGTACTTC,CASSLAWSYEQYF
few,16,TRBD1,TRBJ2-5,TRBV7-2,TGTGCCAGCAGCTCCCAGACAGGGCAAGGAGGAGAGACCCAGTACTTC,CASSSQTGQGGETQYF
few,17,.,TRBJ2-3,TRBV9,TGTGCCAGCAGCGCCTCCCTGGGGGGCAGATTAGCAGATACGCAGTATTTT,CASSASLGGRLADTQYF
.,13,.,TRBJ2-1,TRBV7-2,TGTGCCAGCAGGCCGGGGGGCGGGAATGAGCAGTTCTTC,CASRPGGGNEQFF
.,18,TRBD1,TRBJ2-5,TRBV7-8,TGTGCCAGCAGCTTGGGCCTTAGGGACAGAGAGTGGGGAGAGACCCAGTACTTC,CASSLGLRDREWGETQYF
.,16,.,TRBJ2-3,TRBV29-1,TGCAGCGTTGAAGCTAGTCGGGGGCCGAACACAGATACGCAGTATTTT,CSVEASRGPNTDTQYF
.,16,.,TRBJ1-3,TRBV9,TGTGCCAGCAGCCTAATGCAAGCCTTCTCTGGAAACACCATATATTTT,CASSLMQAFSGNTIYF
many,11,.,TRBJ2-1,TRBV7-2,TGTGCCAGCAGCCTCGACAATGAGCAGTTCTTC,CASSLDNEQFF